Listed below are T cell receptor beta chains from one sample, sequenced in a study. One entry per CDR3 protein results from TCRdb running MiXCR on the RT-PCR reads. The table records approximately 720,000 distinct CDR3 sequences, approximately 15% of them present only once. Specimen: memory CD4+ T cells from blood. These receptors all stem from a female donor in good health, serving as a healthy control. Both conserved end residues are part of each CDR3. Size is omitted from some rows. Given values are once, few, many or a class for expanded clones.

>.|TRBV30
CAWSRQGPISYNSPLHF
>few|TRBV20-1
CSARASPRGTDTQYF
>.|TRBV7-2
CASSRFTYEQYF
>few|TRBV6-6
CASSITDRVNYGYTF
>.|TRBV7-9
CASSLNGQGREKLFF
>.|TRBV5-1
CASSLDMQGETQYF
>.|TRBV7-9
CASSLVGGGWNEQFF
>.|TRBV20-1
CSARDPRSGIYEQYF
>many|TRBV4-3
CASSPAPSGGKETQYF
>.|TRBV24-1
CATSDLYTEAFF
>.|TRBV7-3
CASSYLAGGPYEQYF
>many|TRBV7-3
CASSLWTGATGELFF
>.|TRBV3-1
CASSPLTSGSEQYF
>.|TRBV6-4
CASSDNRGGDEQFF
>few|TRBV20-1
CSAPVNAGQGSGANVLTF
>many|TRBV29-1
CSALGTSGSYNEQFF
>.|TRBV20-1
CSARFLQGASEAFF
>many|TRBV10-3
CATARDGYGYTF
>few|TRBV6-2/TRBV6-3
CASSYTSRHNQPQHF
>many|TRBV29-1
CSVGGGQGSDTQYF
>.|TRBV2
CASSEASGGGYDGYTF
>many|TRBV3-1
CASSQVWTYNEQFF